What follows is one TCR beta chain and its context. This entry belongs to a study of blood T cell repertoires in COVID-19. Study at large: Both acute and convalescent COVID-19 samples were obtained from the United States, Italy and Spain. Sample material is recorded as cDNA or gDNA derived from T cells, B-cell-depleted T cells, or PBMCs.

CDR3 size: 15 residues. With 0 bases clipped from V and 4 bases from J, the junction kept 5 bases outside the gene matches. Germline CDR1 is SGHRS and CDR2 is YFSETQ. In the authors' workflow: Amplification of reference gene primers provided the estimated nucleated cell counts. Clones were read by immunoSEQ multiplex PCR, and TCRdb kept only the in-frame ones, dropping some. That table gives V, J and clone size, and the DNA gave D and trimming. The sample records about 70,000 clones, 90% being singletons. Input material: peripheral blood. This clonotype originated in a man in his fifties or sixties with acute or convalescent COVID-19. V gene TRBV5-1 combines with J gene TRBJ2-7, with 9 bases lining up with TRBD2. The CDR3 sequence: CASSLGASGRYEQYF. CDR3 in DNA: TGCGCCAGCAGCTTGGGTGCAAGCGGGAGGTACGAGCAGTACTTC.